These T cell receptor beta chains were read from a single sample in a study of blood T cell repertoires in COVID-19. The data were produced by immunoSEQ multiplex PCR, yet TCRdb's version contains in-frame clones alone and is incomplete. The repertoire includes 150,000 to 200,000 clones, around 85% of them detected once, and 11% sits in the top ten. The sequencing sample was made of peripheral blood. Receptor source: a man aged 60 to 75 with active or convalescent COVID-19. Both conserved end residues are part of each CDR3. D genes are given only for firm matches. Where a row states a size, it is once, few, many or the class of an expanded clone; other rows omit it.

. | TRBJ1-6 | TRBV15 | . | TGTGCCACCAGCGCGACAAATACTTCACCCCTCCACTTT | CATSATNTSPLHF
. | TRBJ2-5 | TRBV9 | TRBD2 | TGTGCCAGCAGCCCGGCTGGAGCGGGGGGTCCAGAGACCCAGTACTTC | CASSPAGAGGPETQYF
few | TRBJ1-5 | TRBV6-5 | . | TGTGCCAGCAGTTTCTCGGGCGATCAGCCCCAGCATTTT | CASSFSGDQPQHF
once | TRBJ2-2 | TRBV6-5 | . | TGTGCCAGCACCCCGGGTCCCGGGGAGCTGTTTTTT | CASTPGPGELFF
. | TRBJ2-7 | TRBV3-1/TRBV3-2 | TRBD2 | TGTGCCAGCAGTAGACTAGCGGGAGGGCCCTACGAGCAGTACTTC | CASSRLAGGPYEQYF
. | TRBJ1-5 | TRBV28 | TRBD1 | TGTGCCAGCAGTTTATATCAGGGGGCGCCGAGTCAGCCCCAGCATTTT | CASSLYQGAPSQPQHF
. | TRBJ2-7 | TRBV29-1 | TRBD2 | TGCAGCGTTGAAGGGGGGACTAGCTACGAGCAGTACTTC | CSVEGGTSYEQYF
. | TRBJ2-7 | TRBV15 | TRBD1 | TGTGCCACCAGCGGAGGGACAGGCCCCTACGAGCAGTACTTC | CATSGGTGPYEQYF
. | TRBJ2-1 | TRBV19 | . | TGTGCCAGTAGTATAGATCCAATGGGGGGAATGCGGCCCCTGGGACACAATGAGCAGTTCTTC | CASSIDPMGGMRPLGHNEQFF
. | TRBJ2-3 | TRBV5-1 | . | TGCGCCAGCAGCTTGGTTGGGTGGGCTGGCACAGATACGCAGTATTTT | CASSLVGWAGTDTQYF
. | TRBJ1-5 | TRBV6-5 | . | TGTGCCAGCGGGCTCTCTAGCAATCAGCCCCAGCATTTT | CASGLSSNQPQHF
. | TRBJ1-3 | TRBV16 | . | TGTGCCAGCAGCCACCAGACAGGAAGATTTGGAAACACCATATATTTT | CASSHQTGRFGNTIYF
. | TRBJ2-1 | TRBV5-4 | TRBD1 | TGTGCCAGCACTCATGGGACAGGATACAATGAGCAGTTCTTC | CASTHGTGYNEQFF
. | TRBJ1-2 | TRBV6-5 | . | TGTGCCAGCAGTCGCGGGGGGGATGGCTACACCTTC | CASSRGGDGYTF
. | TRBJ1-3 | TRBV12-3/TRBV12-4 | . | TGTGCCACCAACGGACTTTCTGGAAACACCATATATTTT | CATNGLSGNTIYF
. | TRBJ1-2 | TRBV19 | . | TGTGCCAGTACAGCAGGATCTTTCTATGGCTACACCTTC | CASTAGSFYGYTF
. | TRBJ2-1 | TRBV19 | TRBD2 | TGTGCCAGTAGTGCCCTTAGCGGGGGGTCCTACAATGAGCAGTTCTTC | CASSALSGGSYNEQFF
. | TRBJ2-5 | TRBV5-6 | TRBD1 | TGTGCCAGCAGCAGGGGGCTGGAGACCCAGTACTTC | CASSRGLETQYF
. | TRBJ2-5 | TRBV5-5 | TRBD2 | TGTGCCAGCAGCCGGAGACTAGCGGGAGGCCAAGAGACCCAGTACTTC | CASSRRLAGGQETQYF
. | TRBJ2-1 | TRBV7-6 | TRBD2 | TGTGCCAGCAGCTTAGTCGCTAGCGGGGTTAGCTCCTACAATGAGCAGTTCTTC | CASSLVASGVSSYNEQFF
. | TRBJ2-6 | TRBV5-1 | TRBD1 | TGCGCCAGCAGCAGCGACAGGGCCTCTGGGGCCAACGTCCTGACTTTC | CASSSDRASGANVLTF
. | TRBJ2-7 | TRBV15 | TRBD1 | TGTGCCACCAGCATACCAGGGGGTTCTTACGAGCAGTACTTC | CATSIPGGSYEQYF
. | TRBJ1-3 | TRBV7-2 | . | TGTGCCAGCAGCCCCGGCAGGGGACTAGAGTCTGGAAACACCATATATTTT | CASSPGRGLESGNTIYF
. | TRBJ2-7 | TRBV7-2 | . | TGTGCCAGCAGCTTGGAGGGTAGACACGAGCAGTACTTC | CASSLEGRHEQYF
. | TRBJ2-7 | TRBV2 | . | TGTGCCAGCAGTGAGGAGGCGGAGAGGCTCGACGAGCAGTACTTC | CASSEEAERLDEQYF
few | TRBJ1-2 | TRBV7-2 | . | TGTGCCAGCAGCCCGGACAGTAACTATGGCTACACCTTC | CASSPDSNYGYTF
. | TRBJ1-5 | TRBV21-1 | . | TGTGCCAGCAGCAAAAAAGACCCCCTTGACAGGTTCAATCAGCCCCAGCATTTT | CASSKKDPLDRFNQPQHF
. | TRBJ2-1 | TRBV15 | TRBD1 | TGTGCCACCAGCAGAGATCGCAGGCAGGGGGCCTACAATGAGCAGTTCTTC | CATSRDRRQGAYNEQFF
. | TRBJ1-2 | TRBV28 | . | TGTGCCAGCACCCCCGGCGTGGACTACTATGGCTACACCTTC | CASTPGVDYYGYTF
once | TRBJ2-1 | TRBV6-5 | . | TGTGCCAGCAAGGGAACGGGGGCCTACAATGAGCAGTTCTTC | CASKGTGAYNEQFF
. | TRBJ1-6 | TRBV6-6 | . | TGTGCCAGCAGCCCGCGGGGTTATAATTCACCCCTCCACTTT | CASSPRGYNSPLHF
. | TRBJ1-5 | TRBV20-1 | . | TGCAGTGCGACACCCGATCAGCCCCAGCATTTT | CSATPDQPQHF
. | TRBJ1-2 | TRBV5-1 | TRBD1 | TGCGCCAGCAGCTTGGCCGTCGGACAGGGCAATGGCTACACCTTC | CASSLAVGQGNGYTF
. | TRBJ2-5 | TRBV18 | . | TGTGCCAGCTCACCAGGACTCGCCCAAGAGACCCAGTACTTC | CASSPGLAQETQYF
. | TRBJ2-3 | TRBV5-1 | TRBD2 | TGCGCCAGCAGCTTACTAGCGGGAGAGACAGATACGCAGTATTTT | CASSLLAGETDTQYF
. | TRBJ2-7 | TRBV27 | TRBD2 | TGTGCCAGCAGTTCGAAAATTCTTTTAGCGGGAGGACACTACGAGCAGTACTTC | CASSSKILLAGGHYEQYF
. | TRBJ2-3 | TRBV7-9 | . | TGTGCCAGCAGCTTAGAAGGCAGCGCAGATACGCAGTATTTT | CASSLEGSADTQYF
. | TRBJ1-4 | TRBV4-1 | . | TGCGCCAGCAGCCAAGGGGGGGTCGTAACTAATGAAAAACTGTTTTTT | CASSQGGVVTNEKLFF
few | TRBJ1-2 | TRBV11-2 | . | TGTGCCAGCAGCTTCGTGGGCTTTAACTATGGCTACACCTTC | CASSFVGFNYGYTF
. | TRBJ2-5 | TRBV3-1/TRBV3-2 | TRBD1 | TGTGCCAGCAGCCAACCGGGACAGTTAGTCCAAGAGACCCAGTACTTC | CASSQPGQLVQETQYF
. | TRBJ1-4 | TRBV5-1 | TRBD1 | TGCGCCAGCAGCTTGGACAGGGGTGGTGAAAAACTGTTTTTT | CASSLDRGGEKLFF
. | TRBJ1-2 | TRBV5-1 | TRBD1 | TGCGCCAGCAGCTTGGCCGACAGGGCTGTCTATGGCTACACCTTC | CASSLADRAVYGYTF
. | TRBJ2-1 | TRBV19 | . | TGTGCCAGTAGTCCGGACAGAACCATGGGAAATGAGCAGTTCTTC | CASSPDRTMGNEQFF
. | TRBJ1-5 | TRBV28 | . | TGTGCCAGCAGGTACGGTTTGGGGGGGCAGCCCCAGCATTTT | CASRYGLGGQPQHF
. | TRBJ2-7 | TRBV5-1 | TRBD1 | TGCGCCAGCAGCTGGGGGACAGGGAAATACGAGCAGTACTTC | CASSWGTGKYEQYF